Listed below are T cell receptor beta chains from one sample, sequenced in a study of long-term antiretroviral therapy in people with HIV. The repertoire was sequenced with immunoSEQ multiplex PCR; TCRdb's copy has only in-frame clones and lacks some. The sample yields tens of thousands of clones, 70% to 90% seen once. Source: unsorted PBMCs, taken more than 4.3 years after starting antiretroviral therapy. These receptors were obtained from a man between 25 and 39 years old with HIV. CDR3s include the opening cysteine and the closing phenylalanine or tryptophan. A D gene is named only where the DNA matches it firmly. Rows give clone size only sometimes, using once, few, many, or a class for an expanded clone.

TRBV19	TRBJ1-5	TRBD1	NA	CASRDRGRGVGNQPQHF	TGTGCCAGTAGGGACAGGGGGAGGGGTGTTGGCAATCAGCCCCAGCATTTT
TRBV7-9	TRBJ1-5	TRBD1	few	CASSPDRGQPQHF	TGTGCCAGCAGCCCAGACAGGGGTCAGCCCCAGCATTTT
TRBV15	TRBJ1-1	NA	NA	CATSRDTVTTEAFF	TGTGCCACCAGCAGAGATACAGTGACCACTGAAGCTTTCTTT
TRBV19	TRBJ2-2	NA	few	CASSSKPYGEQGANTGELFF	TGTGCCAGTAGTTCCAAACCCTATGGAGAACAGGGCGCGAACACCGGGGAGCTGTTTTTT
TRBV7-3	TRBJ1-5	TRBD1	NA	CASQWDRDESGYQPQHF	TGTGCCAGCCAGTGGGACAGGGACGAATCTGGTTATCAGCCCCAGCATTTT
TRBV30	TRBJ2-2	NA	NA	CAWSVRGTGTGELFF	TGTGCCTGGAGTGTAAGGGGGACTGGGACCGGGGAGCTGTTTTTT
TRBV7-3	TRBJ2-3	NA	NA	CASSLKGADTQYF	TGTGCCAGCAGCTTAAAGGGCGCAGATACGCAGTATTTT
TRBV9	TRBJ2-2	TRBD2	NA	CASSVVAGGQTGELFF	TGTGCCAGCAGCGTAGTAGCGGGGGGGCAAACCGGGGAGCTGTTTTTT
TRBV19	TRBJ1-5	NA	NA	CASSIEGALTPTGPQHF	TGTGCCAGTAGTATAGAGGGGGCCCTCACCCCCACAGGGCCCCAGCATTTT
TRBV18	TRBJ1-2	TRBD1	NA	CASSPTGVYGYTF	TGTGCCAGCTCACCAACAGGGGTCTATGGCTACACCTTC
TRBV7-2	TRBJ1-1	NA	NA	CASSLYGRVDEAFF	TGTGCCAGCAGCTTATACGGCAGGGTAGATGAAGCTTTCTTT
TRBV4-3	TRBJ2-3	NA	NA	CASSQDFSDTQYF	TGCGCCAGCAGCCAAGATTTCTCAGATACGCAGTATTTT
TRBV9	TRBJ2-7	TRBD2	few	CASSEGSGSYEQYF	TGTGCCAGCAGCGAAGGTAGCGGGAGCTACGAGCAGTACTTC
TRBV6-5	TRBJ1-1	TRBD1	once	CASRPGQVAEAFF	TGTGCCAGCAGACCCGGACAGGTCGCTGAAGCTTTCTTT
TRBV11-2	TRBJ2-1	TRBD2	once	CASSPVRGAYNEQFF	TGTGCCAGCAGCCCAGTGCGGGGGGCCTACAATGAGCAGTTCTTC
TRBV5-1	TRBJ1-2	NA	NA	CASSNGNYGYTF	TGCGCCAGCAGTAACGGGAACTATGGCTACACCTTC
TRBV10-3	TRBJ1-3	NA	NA	CAIAQGTLSGNTIYF	TGTGCCATCGCGCAGGGGACCCTCTCTGGAAACACCATATATTTT
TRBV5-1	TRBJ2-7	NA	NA	CASSLVTGTYEQYF	TGCGCCAGCAGCTTGGTCACAGGCACCTACGAGCAGTACTTC
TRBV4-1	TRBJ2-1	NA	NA	CASSPPIGLLYNEQFF	TGCGCCAGCAGCCCACCAATCGGACTCCTCTACAATGAGCAGTTCTTC
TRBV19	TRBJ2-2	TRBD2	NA	CASGKAGGSNTGELFF	TGTGCCAGTGGGAAAGCGGGGGGGTCGAACACCGGGGAGCTGTTTTTT
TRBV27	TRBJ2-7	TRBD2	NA	CASSLSGGFGYEQYF	TGTGCCAGCAGTTTATCGGGGGGGTTTGGTTACGAGCAGTACTTC
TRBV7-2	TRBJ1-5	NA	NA	CASSLTGLNQPQHF	TGTGCCAGCAGCTTAACAGGGCTCAATCAGCCCCAGCATTTT
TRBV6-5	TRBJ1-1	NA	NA	CASRLRLRNTEAFF	TGTGCCAGCAGACTCCGATTGAGAAACACTGAAGCTTTCTTT
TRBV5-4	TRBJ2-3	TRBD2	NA	CASRDPGGSTDTQYF	TGTGCCAGCAGGGACCCGGGGGGGAGCACAGATACGCAGTATTTT
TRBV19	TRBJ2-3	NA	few	CASSIVQADTQYF	TGTGCCAGTAGTATAGTTCAGGCAGATACGCAGTATTTT
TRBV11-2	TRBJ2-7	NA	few	CASSFGSAQYF	TGTGCCAGCAGCTTTGGAAGCGCGCAGTACTTC
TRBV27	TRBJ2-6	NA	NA	CASSKHQGSRANVLTF	TGTGCCAGCAGTAAGCACCAGGGGTCTCGGGCCAACGTCCTGACTTTC
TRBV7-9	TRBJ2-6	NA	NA	CASSLDLRWTGANVLTF	TGTGCCAGCAGCTTAGATCTTCGGTGGACTGGGGCCAACGTCCTGACTTTC